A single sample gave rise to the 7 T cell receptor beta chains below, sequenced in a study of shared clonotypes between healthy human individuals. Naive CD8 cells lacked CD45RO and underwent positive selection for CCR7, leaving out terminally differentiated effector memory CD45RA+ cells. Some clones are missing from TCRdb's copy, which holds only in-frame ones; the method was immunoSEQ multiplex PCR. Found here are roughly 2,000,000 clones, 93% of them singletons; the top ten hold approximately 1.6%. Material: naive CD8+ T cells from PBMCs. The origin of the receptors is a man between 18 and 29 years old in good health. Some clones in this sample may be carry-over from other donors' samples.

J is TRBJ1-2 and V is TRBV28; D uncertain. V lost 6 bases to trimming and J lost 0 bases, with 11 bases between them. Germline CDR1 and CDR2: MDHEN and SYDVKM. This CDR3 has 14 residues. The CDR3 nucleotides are TGTGCCAGCAGACGGATTGGTACTAACTATGGCTACACCTTC. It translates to CASRRIGTNYGYTF.

The CDR3 DNA reads TGTGCCAGCAGCGTAGCTATAGCGGGAGGTCCAGATACGCAGTATTTT. Amino acid sequence: CASSVAIAGGPDTQYF. The J gene is TRBJ2-3, the V gene TRBV9; TRBD2 aligns across 10 bases. CDR1 and CDR2 from the germline V gene are SGDLS and YYNGEE. The CDR3 loop spans 16 amino acids. V lost 0 bases and J lost 4; bases outside the gene matches: 5.

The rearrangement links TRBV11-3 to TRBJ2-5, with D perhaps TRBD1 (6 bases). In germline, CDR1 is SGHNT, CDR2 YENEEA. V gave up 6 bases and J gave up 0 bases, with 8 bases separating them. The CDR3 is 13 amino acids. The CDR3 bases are TGTGCCAGCAGGGGACAAAACCAAGAGACCCAGTACTTC. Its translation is CASRGQNQETQYF.

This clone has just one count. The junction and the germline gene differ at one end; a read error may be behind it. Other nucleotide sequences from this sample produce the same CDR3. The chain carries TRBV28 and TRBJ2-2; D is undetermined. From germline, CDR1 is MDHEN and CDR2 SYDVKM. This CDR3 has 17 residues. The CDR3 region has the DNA TGCGCCAGCAGTTCCGGACCCATGTTAGCGAACACCGGGGAGCTGTTTTTT. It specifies CASSSGPMLANTGELFF.

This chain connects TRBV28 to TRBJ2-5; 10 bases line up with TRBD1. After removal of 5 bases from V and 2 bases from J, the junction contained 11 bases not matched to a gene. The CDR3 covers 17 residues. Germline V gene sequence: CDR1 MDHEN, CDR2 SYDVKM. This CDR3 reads CASSKLGDRGQQETQYF. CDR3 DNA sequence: TGTGCCAGCAGTAAACTGGGGGACAGGGGTCAACAAGAGACCCAGTACTTC.

In nucleotides, the CDR3 is TGCGCCAGCAGCTTTGGGACAGTCGATGGCTACACCTTC. It is translated as CASSFGTVDGYTF. The chain joins TRBV5-1 to TRBJ1-2; 7 bases are a match to TRBD1. CDR1 and CDR2 from the germline V gene are SGHRS and YFSETQ. The CDR3 is 13 residues long. The V and J ends lost 2 bases and 6 bases, in that order; junction bases with no gene match: 4.

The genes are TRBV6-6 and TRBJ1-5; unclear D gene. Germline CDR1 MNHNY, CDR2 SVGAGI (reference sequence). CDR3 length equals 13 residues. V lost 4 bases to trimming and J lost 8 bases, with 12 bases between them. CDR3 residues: CASSLDRYEPQHF. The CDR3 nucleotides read TGTGCCAGCAGTTTGGACCGTTATGAGCCCCAGCATTTT.